One sample yielded the 28 T cell receptor beta chains listed below, sequenced in a study of blood T cell repertoires in COVID-19. Here immunoSEQ multiplex PCR was the method, and the copy in TCRdb shows in-frame clones only, minus some. The profile shows hundreds of thousands of clones, over 80% of them singletons. The material sequenced was peripheral blood. These receptor sequences come from a man aged 35 to 55 with acute or convalescent COVID-19.

This rearrangement joins TRBV7-6 to TRBJ2-7, with 11 bases fitting TRBD2. The CDR3 spans 19 residues. The ends lost 1 base at V and 0 bases at J; junction bases unmatched: 11. Germline CDR1 is SGHVS and CDR2 is FNYEAQ. This chain's CDR3 is CASSLVPYGGLAGSYEQYF. CDR3 sequence (DNA): TGTGCCAGCAGCTTAGTGCCCTACGGAGGACTAGCGGGCTCCTACGAGCAGTACTTC.

A single count supports this clone. The CDR3 region is CASSSPGTGEAFF. In DNA form, the CDR3 reads TGTGCCAGCAGCTCCCCCGGGACAGGGGAAGCTTTCTTT. V usage is TRBV6-5 and J usage is TRBJ1-1; TRBD1 agrees at 9 bases. Losses at the gene ends were 6 bases for V and 8 bases for J; bases not matched to a gene: 7. CDR3 length equals 13 residues. The germline gives CDR1 MNHEY, CDR2 SVGAGI.

This clone was detected once. The chain combines TRBV7-2 with TRBJ1-1, with D maybe TRBD1 (6 bases). This CDR3 comprises 14 residues. Trimming took off 5 bases at V and 6 bases at J, with 16 bases between the two ends. Germline V gene data show CDR1 as SGHTA and CDR2 as FQGNSA. The CDR3 nucleotides are TGTGCCAGCAGCACCTGGGGGGGGCCTGCTGAAGCTTTCTTT. It translates to CASSTWGGPAEAFF.

The sample holds a few counts of this clone. As DNA, the CDR3 is TGTGCCAGCAGCTTGCGGGAGCGCTCCTATAATTCACCCCTCCACTTT. Encoded protein: CASSLRERSYNSPLHF. V usage is TRBV5-5 and J usage is TRBJ1-6, with no clear D. This CDR3 has 16 amino acids. Trimming stripped 1 base from V and 0 bases from J, with 8 bases between. Germline V gene lookup returns CDR1 SGHKS and CDR2 YYEKEE (reference sequence).

V gene TRBV29-1 combines with J gene TRBJ1-2; D not certain. The V end lost 3 bases, the J end lost 4 bases, and 15 bases lay between the germline ends. Germline loops: CDR1 SQVTM, CDR2 ANQGSEA. The CDR3 length is 14 residues. The CDR3 coding sequence is TGCAGCGTTGAGCCGAGGGCGGGGATCTATGGCTACACCTTC. This sequence encodes CSVEPRAGIYGYTF.

The chain has TRBV6-5 and TRBJ1-1; 7 nucleotides match TRBD1. CDR1 MNHEY and CDR2 SVGAGI come from the germline V gene. There are 15 residues in the CDR3. V was clipped by 6 bases and J by 1 base; unmatched bases: 8. The CDR3 loop is CASRFSRQGNTEAFF. The CDR3 DNA is TGTGCCAGCAGATTCAGCCGACAGGGGAACACTGAAGCTTTCTTT.

The chain recombines TRBV6-2 or TRBV6-3 with TRBJ2-7; 9 nucleotides align to TRBD1. Germline V gene sequence: CDR1 MNHEY, CDR2 SVGEGT. J gave up 3 bases and V 1 base, and 7 bases lay outside the gene matches. The length of the CDR3 is 16 residues. The CDR3 coding sequence is TGTGCCAGCAGTTACTTTGGGCGGACAGGGGACTACGAGCAGTACTTC. Protein product: CASSYFGRTGDYEQYF.

The chain is built from TRBV2 and TRBJ2-2; 9 positions match TRBD1. The CDR3 is 18 residues long. Germline V lookup: CDR1 SNHLY, CDR2 FYNNEI. V lost 7 bases, J lost 3 bases, and 15 bases stayed unmatched. In DNA form, the CDR3 reads TGTGCCAGCACCCCGGGACAGGGAGGAGTGGGTTACACCGGGGAGCTGTTTTTT. Translation gives CASTPGQGGVGYTGELFF. Filled out from reference TRBV2 and TRBJ2-2, the complete variable domain reads EPEVTQTPSHQVTQMGQEVILRCVPISNHLYFYWYRQILGQKVEFLVSFYNNEISEKSEIFDDQFSVERPDGSNFTLKIRSTKLEDSAMYFCASTPGQGGVGYTGELFFGEGSRLTVL.

In regard to this clone: The identical CDR3 is also encoded by other nucleotide sequences in the sample. The chain is built from TRBV24-1 and TRBJ2-7; 9 bases fit TRBD2. Per the germline V gene, CDR1 is KGHDR and CDR2 is SFDVKD. Losses at the gene ends were 10 bases for V and 7 bases for J; bases not matched to a gene: 13. This CDR3 contains 14 residues. This CDR3 reads CATGGAGGLWEQYF. In DNA form, the CDR3 reads TGTGCCACTGGAGGAGCGGGAGGTCTTTGGGAGCAGTACTTC.

The chain is built from TRBV16 and TRBJ2-7, with 10 bases matching TRBD1. Per the germline V gene, CDR1 is KGHSY and CDR2 is FQNENV. The V and J ends lost 4 bases and 3 bases, in that order; junction bases with no gene match: 12. The CDR3 is made up of 17 amino acids. The CDR3 loop is CASSPSPGQGTDYEQYF. CDR3 DNA sequence: TGTGCCAGCAGCCCTTCTCCGGGACAGGGGACGGACTACGAGCAGTACTTC. The full variable domain, completed using reference TRBV16 and TRBJ2-7, is GEEVAQTPKHLVRGEGQKAKLYCAPIKGHSYVFWYQQVLKNEFKFLISFQNENVFDETGMPKERFSAKCLPNSPCSLEIQATKLEDSAVYFCASSPSPGQGTDYEQYFGPGTRLTVT.

V and J are TRBV7-2 and TRBJ1-2; tentative D call: TRBD1 (5 bases). Trimming pared 4 bases from V and 4 bases from J, leaving 19 bases between. Germline CDR1 and CDR2: SGHTA and FQGNSA. This CDR3 is 16 amino acids long. The CDR3 nucleotides are TGTGCCAGCAGCTCCGGATTGGGCGGGGCCGTCTATGGCTACACCTTC. Amino acids: CASSSGLGGAVYGYTF.

The chain uses TRBV15 and TRBJ2-3; 9 bases agree with TRBD1. CDR1 is LNHNV and CDR2 is YYDKDF in the germline V gene (reference sequence). With 0 bases clipped from V and 2 bases from J, the junction kept 9 bases outside the gene matches. CDR3 length: 18 residues. The CDR3 DNA sequence: TGTGCCACCAGCAGAGATTTCGGAGGGACAGGGTACACAGATACGCAGTATTTT. Amino acid sequence: CATSRDFGGTGYTDTQYF.

The V and J genes are TRBV6-6 and TRBJ1-2; tentative D call: TRBD1 (6 bases). V lost 7 bases and J 6 bases, leaving 18 bases between the germline ends. Germline V gives CDR1 MNHNY, CDR2 SVGAGI (reference sequence). CDR3 length: 14 residues. CDR3 sequence (DNA): TGTGCCAGCAATGAACAGGGCAGTAGTCATGGCTACACCTTC. Protein: CASNEQGSSHGYTF.

The V call is TRBV6-5, the J call TRBJ2-1, with a weak D call TRBD1 (6 bases). Trimming shortened V by 4 bases and J by 7 bases, and 17 bases separated the two germline ends. This CDR3 region has 15 residues. Per germline, CDR1 MNHEY and CDR2 SVGAGI. Here the CDR3 reads CASSSSYRVFNEQFF. The CDR3 bases are TGTGCCAGCAGTTCCTCTTACAGGGTCTTTAATGAGCAGTTCTTC.

The table lists this clone with a count of one. The chain carries TRBV19 and TRBJ1-4, with 9 bases fitting TRBD1. This CDR3 is built from 16 residues. Losses at the gene ends were 6 bases for V and 3 bases for J; bases not matched to a gene: 8. CDR1 and CDR2 from the germline V gene are LNHDA and SQIVND (reference sequence). The CDR3: CASRMGDRAANEKLFF. The CDR3 bases are TGTGCCAGTAGAATGGGGGACAGGGCCGCTAATGAAAAACTGTTTTTT. The entire variable domain, with the rest obtained from reference TRBV19 and TRBJ1-4, is as follows: DGGITQSPKYLFRKEGQNVTLSCEQNLNHDAMYWYRQDPGQGLRLIYYSQIVNDFQKGDIAEGYSVSREKKESFPLTVTSAQKNPTAFYLCASRMGDRAANEKLFFGSGTQLSVL.

In this sample, this clone turned up many times. V and J are TRBV13 and TRBJ2-5, with 10 bases matching TRBD2. CDR3 length: 14 amino acids. From germline, CDR1 is PRHDT and CDR2 FYEKMQ (reference sequence). After removal of 3 bases from V and 5 bases from J, the junction contained 3 bases not matched to a gene. The CDR3: CASSFSGRQETQYF. CDR3 DNA: TGTGCCAGCAGCTTTAGCGGGAGGCAGGAGACCCAGTACTTC.

The chain has TRBV10-3 and TRBJ1-1; perhaps TRBD1 as D (6 bases). This CDR3 is built from 15 residues. Deletions cut 0 bases from V and 0 bases from J, with 8 bases between. The germline V gene has CDR1 ENHRY and CDR2 SYGVKD. The CDR3 here is CAISESGGLNTEAFF. In DNA, the CDR3 is TGTGCCATCAGTGAGTCGGGGGGGCTGAACACTGAAGCTTTCTTT.

The chain has TRBV5-5 and TRBJ2-3, with a tentative D call TRBD2 (6 bases). Germline V gives CDR1 SGHKS, CDR2 YYEKEE (reference sequence). The ends were cut back, 6 bases at V and 0 bases at J, with 14 bases in the middle. The CDR3 is 15 residues long. The CDR3 loop reads CASIKGGGSTDTQYF. DNA of the CDR3: TGTGCCAGCATTAAGGGAGGCGGGAGCACAGATACGCAGTATTTT.

The CDR3, as DNA: TGTGCCAGCAGCTTCGGGTTAGGGGGAGAAGCTTTCTTT. Its protein is CASSFGLGGEAFF. The V gene is TRBV7-9, the J gene TRBJ1-1; the D gene is possibly TRBD1 (6 bases). This CDR3 has 13 amino acids. V was clipped by 3 bases and J by 8 bases, with 13 bases between them. CDR1 is SEHNR, CDR2 FQNEAQ, per germline (reference sequence).

This clone appeared a few times. The rearrangement joins TRBV3-1 (or the pseudogene TRBV3-2) to TRBJ2-7; 9 nucleotides agree with TRBD1. The CDR3 consists of 16 residues. Germline CDR1 LGHDT, CDR2 YNNKEL (reference sequence). V lost 1 base and J lost 6; bases outside the gene matches: 10. The CDR3 region is CASSQGRDRVDREQYF. In nucleotides, the CDR3 is TGTGCCAGCAGCCAAGGGAGGGACAGGGTTGATCGCGAGCAGTACTTC.

The J gene is TRBJ1-4, the V gene TRBV2, with 8 nucleotides matching TRBD1. Germline loops: CDR1 SNHLY, CDR2 FYNNEI. This CDR3 has 14 amino acids. The V segment lost 6 bases and the J segment 8 bases; nucleotides outside the gene matches: 8. CDR3 DNA sequence: TGTGCCAGCAGGGACGACAGGGGAGTCGAAAAACTGTTTTTT. Protein: CASRDDRGVEKLFF.

The chain links TRBV4-1 to TRBJ2-5, with a tentative D call TRBD2 (6 bases). The V end was cut by 0 bases, the J end by 2 bases, with 16 bases between. There are 17 residues in the CDR3. Germline V CDR1 and CDR2: MGHRA, YSYEKL. Here the CDR3 reads CASSQDILAPYQETQYF. CDR3 DNA sequence: TGCGCCAGCAGCCAAGATATCCTAGCGCCTTATCAAGAGACCCAGTACTTC.

The rearrangement joins TRBV7-6 to TRBJ2-1; TRBD1 is a possible D gene (6 bases). The CDR3 covers 15 residues. CDR1 SGHVS and CDR2 FNYEAQ come from the germline V gene. V gave up 5 bases and J gave up 0 bases, with 11 bases separating them. CDR3 in amino acids: CASSPQGSSYNEQFF. The CDR3 coding sequence is TGTGCCAGCAGCCCACAGGGCAGCTCCTACAATGAGCAGTTCTTC.

This chain joins TRBV5-1 and TRBJ2-2; TRBD1 might be the D (6 bases). In germline, CDR1 is SGHRS, CDR2 YFSETQ. CDR3 size: 16 residues. Trimming stripped 4 bases from V and 1 base from J, with 14 bases between. CDR3 nucleotide sequence: TGCGCCAGCAGCCATCCGGGACAAATGAACACCGGGGAGCTGTTTTTT. Its protein product is CASSHPGQMNTGELFF.

The chain links TRBV5-1 to TRBJ2-1, with no clear D. Per germline, CDR1 SGHRS and CDR2 YFSETQ. V was pared by 2 bases and J by 10 bases, with 13 bases between. This CDR3 comprises 13 residues. The CDR3 here is CASSFETRHEQFF. The CDR3 DNA sequence: TGCGCCAGCAGCTTCGAGACTCGCCACGAGCAGTTCTTC.

This chain connects TRBV5-6 to TRBJ1-2; possibly TRBD1 for D (5 bases). This CDR3 comprises 14 residues. CDR1 and CDR2 (germline): SGHDT, YYEEEE. Trimming pared 0 bases from V and 2 bases from J, leaving 8 bases between. The CDR3 coding sequence is TGTGCCAGCAGCTTGGAACCAGGGAACTATGGCTACACCTTC. Encoded protein: CASSLEPGNYGYTF.

The chain uses TRBV27 and TRBJ2-2; D unclear. The CDR3 runs to 12 residues. V dropped 3 bases and J dropped 6 bases, with 5 bases sitting between them. The germline V gene encodes CDR1 MNHEY and CDR2 SMNVEV (reference sequence). This CDR3 reads CASSFLPGELFF. CDR3 DNA sequence: TGTGCCAGCAGTTTCCTCCCCGGGGAGCTGTTTTTT.

The rearrangement joins TRBV7-9 to TRBJ1-2; D might be TRBD1 (5 bases). Germline V gene data show CDR1 as SEHNR and CDR2 as FQNEAQ (reference sequence). This CDR3 has 15 amino acids. V lost 5 bases and J lost 4, with 17 bases in between. Here the CDR3 reads CASSNRNLPGYGYTF. The CDR3 DNA follows: TGTGCCAGCAGCAACAGGAACCTACCGGGCTATGGCTACACCTTC.